The clone carrying this T cell receptor (beta chain) was counted only a few times. Its antigen is not identified. The data derive from a study of beta chain features in type 1 diabetes. At the level of the study: Cells sorted and examined across all samples totaled roughly 100,000,000.

With V trimmed by 3 bases and J by 0 bases, 9 bases remained unmatched. Germline CDR1 MDHEN, CDR2 SYDVKM. There are 17 residues in the CDR3. Study-wide points: There was a moderate but significant shortening of TCRB CDR3s in all four CD4+ subsets of Type 1 diabetes patients. Unsettled here was the matter of whether HLA type influences TCRB rearrangement. There was a possibility that cDNA sequencing over-represented cells with high TCR expression.

Expressed TCRB transcripts were sequenced because the entire RNA isolate underwent reverse transcription. Sequencing was performed with immunoSEQ multiplex PCR; in TCRdb, only in-frame clones are kept and a portion is missing. The sample contains some 350,000 clones, 8.5% to 10% of which appear only once. The chain uses TRBV28 and TRBJ2-3; 7 nucleotides align to TRBD1. Material for sequencing was central memory CD4+ T cells from blood. This TCR derives from a man aged 25 to 45 with type 1 diabetes. This CDR3 is CASSFRTGPTSTDTQYF. The CDR3 bases are TGTGCCAGCAGTTTCAGGACAGGCCCGACTAGCACAGATACGCAGTATTTT.